These T cell receptor beta chains were read from a single sample in a study of T cell changes during pregnancy in multiple sclerosis. Sequencing was performed with immunoSEQ multiplex PCR; in TCRdb, only in-frame clones are kept and a portion is missing. This sample yields fewer than 55,000 clones, of which around 90% are seen a single time; approximately 4.9% belongs to the top ten. The material sequenced was peripheral blood, taken after pregnancy. These receptors were collected from a female donor in good health, enrolled as a control in a pregnancy study. The CDR3 runs from the conserved cysteine through the conserved F or W. Each record gives: J gene, CDR3 length, clone size, V gene, D gene, CDR3 DNA, CDR3 protein. A D gene is named only where the DNA matches it firmly. Expanded clones get a size class; other rows say once, few or many, or leave the size out.

>TRBJ2-7|15|-|TRBV7-2|TRBD2
TGTGCCAGCAGCTTAGCGCTAGCGGGACCCTACGAGCAGTACTTC
CASSLALAGPYEQYF
>TRBJ2-7|14|-|TRBV2|-
TGTGCCAGCCGAAGCAGGGGCCTGACCTACGAGCAGTACTTC
CASRSRGLTYEQYF
>TRBJ2-7|16|-|TRBV4-2|TRBD2
TGTGCCAGCAGCCCCGAGGACGGGGGGGCCCCCTACGAGCAGTACTTC
CASSPEDGGAPYEQYF
>TRBJ2-1|16|-|TRBV11-2|TRBD2
TGTGCCAGCAGCCCAGGATGGACTAGCGGCAACAATGAGCAGTTCTTC
CASSPGWTSGNNEQFF
>TRBJ2-5|15|-|TRBV28|TRBD2
TGTGCCAGCCAGAATGGAGCGGGAGCAGAAGAGACCCAGTACTTC
CASQNGAGAEETQYF
>TRBJ1-1|13|-|TRBV6-1|-
TGTGCCAGCACCATACAGGGATCTACTGAAGCTTTCTTT
CASTIQGSTEAFF
>TRBJ1-6|18|-|TRBV7-8|TRBD1
TGTGCCAGCAGCTTAGCGTCCCTCTCCGGGACAGGGAATTCACCCCTCCACTTT
CASSLASLSGTGNSPLHF
>TRBJ1-1|14|few|TRBV7-9|TRBD1
TGTGCCAGCAGCTTGGGACAGGGGAACACTGAAGCTTTCTTT
CASSLGQGNTEAFF
>TRBJ1-1|14|-|TRBV15|TRBD1
TGTGCCACCAGCCTGGGACAGGAGAAGGCTGAAGCTTTCTTT
CATSLGQEKAEAFF
>TRBJ1-1|13|-|TRBV7-8|-
TGTGCCAGCAGCTTGACAGCGAACACTGAAGCTTTCTTT
CASSLTANTEAFF
>TRBJ2-1|15|-|TRBV9|-
TGTGCCAGCAGCGCAGGAGGGGGCTTGGACAATGAGCAGTTCTTC
CASSAGGGLDNEQFF
>TRBJ2-2|14|-|TRBV6-1|TRBD1
TGTGCCAGCAAGGGGACAGGCCACACCGGGGAGCTGTTTTTT
CASKGTGHTGELFF
>TRBJ2-1|16|-|TRBV5-1|-
TGCGCCAGCAGCTTGGCCACGACTGTATCCTACAATGAGCAGTTCTTC
CASSLATTVSYNEQFF
>TRBJ2-5|14|-|TRBV6-5|TRBD1
TGTGCCAGCAGGACAGGGGGCCAAGGCGAGACCCAGTACTTC
CASRTGGQGETQYF
>TRBJ2-7|13|-|TRBV28|-
TGTGCCAGCGAAAAGACACGATCCTACGAGCAGTACTTC
CASEKTRSYEQYF
>TRBJ2-1|17|-|TRBV5-1|-
TGCGCCAGCAGCTTGGTCATGAGTGGTTTCGGCGCGGATGAGCAGTTCTTC
CASSLVMSGFGADEQFF
>TRBJ2-1|16|few|TRBV19|-
TGTGCCAGTAGTACCCCCTCCGGGAGCTCCTACAATGAGCAGTTCTTC
CASSTPSGSSYNEQFF
>TRBJ1-5|17|-|TRBV27|TRBD1
TGTGCCAGCAGTAACAAACCCGGGACAGTTAACAATCAGCCCCAGCATTTT
CASSNKPGTVNNQPQHF
>TRBJ2-7|14|-|TRBV15|-
TGTGCCACCAGCAGCCCGACAGGAAACTACGAGCAGTACTTC
CATSSPTGNYEQYF
>TRBJ1-1|14|-|TRBV29-1|TRBD1
TGCAGCGTTGAAGAGGGACAGGGACCACCTGAAGCTTTCTTT
CSVEEGQGPPEAFF
>TRBJ1-1|13|-|TRBV28|TRBD1
TGTGCCAGCGACAGGGGGCGGAACACTGAAGCTTTCTTT
CASDRGRNTEAFF
>TRBJ2-7|12|-|TRBV10-2|-
TGCGCCAGCAGTCAGACAATGGACGAGCAGTACTTC
CASSQTMDEQYF
>TRBJ2-7|11|-|TRBV20-1|-
TGCAGTGCTAGCTCGGGAGCCGAGCAGTACTTC
CSASSGAEQYF
>TRBJ2-7|13|-|TRBV5-4|-
TGTGCCAGCAGCCGGACAGAGAACTACGAGCAGTACTTC
CASSRTENYEQYF
>TRBJ2-1|15|-|TRBV5-1|-
TGCGCCAGCGGGCCACAACAGGGCTCTTACAATGAGCAGTTCTTC
CASGPQQGSYNEQFF
>TRBJ2-4|14|-|TRBV13|-
TGTGCCAGCAGCTTAAACCAGGGATCGAACATTCAGTACTTC
CASSLNQGSNIQYF
>TRBJ1-2|15|-|TRBV28|-
TGTGCCAGCAGTTCTCTGACGAGGATCCACTATGGCTACACCTTC
CASSSLTRIHYGYTF
>TRBJ1-1|13|once|TRBV29-1|-
TGCAGCGTTGGGGGACCTACAGGGTATGAAGCTTTCTTT
CSVGGPTGYEAFF
>TRBJ2-1|17|-|TRBV7-9|TRBD1
TGTGCCAGCAGCCAGGGACAGGGCGGATTGTCCTACAATGAGCAGTTCTTC
CASSQGQGGLSYNEQFF
>TRBJ2-3|16|once|TRBV7-3|-
TGTGCCAGCAGCTTAAAGGGCGTCGAGCGGCCAGATACGCAGTATTTT
CASSLKGVERPDTQYF
>TRBJ2-7|15|-|TRBV19|-
TGTGCCAGTAGCCTAACAGGCGGTCCGTCCTACGAGCAGTACTTC
CASSLTGGPSYEQYF
>TRBJ2-5|15|-|TRBV5-4|-
TGTGCCAGCAGCCAAAAACCTCGAAACGAGGAGACCCAGTACTTC
CASSQKPRNEETQYF
>TRBJ1-6|14|-|TRBV30|-
TGTGCCTGGGGGTTTGGGGCAGGGAACTCACCCCTCCACTTT
CAWGFGAGNSPLHF
>TRBJ2-3|12|once|TRBV29-1|-
TGCAGCGTTGATGCGGGGTTGGATACGCAGTATTTT
CSVDAGLDTQYF
>TRBJ2-1|15|-|TRBV2|-
TGTGCCAGCTTAAGACTCCAAAGCTCCTACAATGAGCAGTTCTTC
CASLRLQSSYNEQFF
>TRBJ2-5|13|-|TRBV5-4|-
TGTGCCAGCAGCTTGCTGACAGGAAGGACCCAGTACTTC
CASSLLTGRTQYF
>TRBJ2-3|14|-|TRBV5-4|TRBD1
TGTGCCAGCAGCCCCGGACAGGGAGCAGATACGCAGTATTTT
CASSPGQGADTQYF
>TRBJ2-1|14|-|TRBV6-4|TRBD2
TGTGCCAGCAGTGACTCACGGGAGGGGGTTGAGCAGTTCTTC
CASSDSREGVEQFF
>TRBJ2-5|15|-|TRBV7-9|TRBD2
TGTGCCAGCAGCCGTTCCGGGACTAGGACTGAGACCCAGTACTTC
CASSRSGTRTETQYF
>TRBJ2-7|16|-|TRBV11-2|TRBD2
TGTGCCAGCAGCTCCGGTAGAGGCGGGAGGGCCGAGGAGCAGTACTTC
CASSSGRGGRAEEQYF
>TRBJ1-2|17|-|TRBV7-9|-
TGTGCCAGCAGCTCGTCTGGCGGGGGTATGACGGGCTATGGCTACACCTTC
CASSSSGGGMTGYGYTF
>TRBJ2-1|17|-|TRBV30|TRBD2
TGTGCCTGGCTTGGGCTAGCGGACACTAACCCCTACAATGAGCAGTTCTTC
CAWLGLADTNPYNEQFF
>TRBJ2-7|13|-|TRBV28|-
TGTGCCAGCAGTTTGGGGGCCCCCTACGAGCAGTACTTC
CASSLGAPYEQYF
>TRBJ2-5|12|few|TRBV29-1|-
TGCAGCGTTGTTTTCGGGGAAGAGACCCAGTACTTC
CSVVFGEETQYF
>TRBJ1-1|12|once|TRBV6-6|TRBD1
TGTGCCACCCTACAGGGGGCCGTTGAAGCTTTCTTT
CATLQGAVEAFF
>TRBJ2-3|16|-|TRBV7-6|-
TGTGCCAGCAGCTTAGGTTCTGGGAGTAACACAGATACGCAGTATTTT
CASSLGSGSNTDTQYF